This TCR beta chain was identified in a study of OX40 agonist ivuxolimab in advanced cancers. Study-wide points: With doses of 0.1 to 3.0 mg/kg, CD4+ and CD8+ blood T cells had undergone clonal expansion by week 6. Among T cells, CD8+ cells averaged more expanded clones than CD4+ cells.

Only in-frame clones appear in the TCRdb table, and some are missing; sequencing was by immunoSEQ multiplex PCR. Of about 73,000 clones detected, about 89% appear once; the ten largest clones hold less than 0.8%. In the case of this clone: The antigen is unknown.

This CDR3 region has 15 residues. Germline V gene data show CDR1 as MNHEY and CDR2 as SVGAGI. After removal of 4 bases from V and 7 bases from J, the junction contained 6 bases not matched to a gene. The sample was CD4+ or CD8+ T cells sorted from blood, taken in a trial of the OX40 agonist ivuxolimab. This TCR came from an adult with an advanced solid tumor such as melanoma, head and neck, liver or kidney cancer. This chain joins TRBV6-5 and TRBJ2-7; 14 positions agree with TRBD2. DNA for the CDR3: TGTGCCAGCAGTTGGACTAGCGGGAGGCCGCTGGAGCAGTACTTC. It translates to CASSWTSGRPLEQYF.